A single sample is the source of the 16 T cell receptor beta chains below, sequenced in a study of control samples from healthy donors and cancer patients. This table comes from immunoSEQ multiplex PCR, and its TCRdb copy is limited to in-frame clones, with some not included. The data hold 150,000 or so clones, with roughly 92% observed a single time. What was sequenced was blood. These receptors originate from a man aged 18-30 years in good health.

The chain carries TRBV19 and TRBJ1-1; TRBD1 matches at 10 bases. CDR3 length: 14 amino acids. V trimming: 8 bases; J trimming: 4 bases; junction bases outside the gene matches: 7. Per germline, CDR1 LNHDA and CDR2 SQIVND (reference sequence). CDR3 sequence (DNA): TGTGCCAGTTGCCGGGACAGGGGAGGCACTGAAGCTTTCTTT. Amino acids: CASCRDRGGTEAFF.

V gene TRBV7-2 combines with J gene TRBJ1-2; 7 bases agree with TRBD1. The trim removed 7 bases at V and 7 bases at J, leaving 9 bases unmatched. Germline V gene lookup returns CDR1 SGHTA and CDR2 FQGNSA. The CDR3 length is 13 residues. The CDR3 DNA reads TGTGCCAGCACCCAGGGGGGTGAGGGTGGCTACACCTTC. Protein: CASTQGGEGGYTF.

This chain links TRBV6-1 with TRBJ2-1; D gene ambiguous. Per germline, CDR1 MNHNS and CDR2 SASEGT. V was clipped by 2 bases and J by 12 bases, with 5 bases between them. The CDR3 totals 10 residues. For the CDR3, the DNA is TGTGCCAGCAGTGAATCGGTGCAGTTCTTC. Amino acid sequence: CASSESVQFF.

DNA for the CDR3: TGTGCCAGCAGCTTGTCTTTCAGGGTCTCCTACGAGCAGTACTTC. Amino acid sequence: CASSLSFRVSYEQYF. The chain has TRBV5-5 and TRBJ2-7; tentative D call: TRBD1 (5 bases). CDR3 size: 15 residues. V was clipped by 1 base and J by 0 bases, with 11 bases between them. Germline V lookup: CDR1 SGHKS, CDR2 YYEKEE (reference sequence). Together with reference TRBV5-5 and TRBJ2-7, the CDR3 gives the full variable domain: DAGVTQSPTHLIKTRGQQVTLRCSPISGHKSVSWYQQVLGQGPQFIFQYYEKEERGRGNFPDRFSARQFPNYSSELNVNALLLGDSALYLCASSLSFRVSYEQYFGPGTRLTVT.

Note on this clone: Other DNA sequences of this sample code for an identical CDR3. The chain has TRBV6-2 or TRBV6-3 and TRBJ2-5; a possible D gene is TRBD2 (6 bases). Trimming stripped 5 bases from V and 3 bases from J, with 7 bases between. Germline CDR1 reads MNHEY; CDR2 reads SVGEGT. The CDR3 loop spans 12 amino acids. CDR3 protein: CASSPGEETQYF. As DNA, the CDR3 is TGTGCCAGCAGTCCGGGGGAAGAGACCCAGTACTTC.

This clone was counted only a few times. This sequence joins TRBV7-2 and TRBJ1-1, with 9 bases that match TRBD1. This CDR3 has 13 amino acids. The J segment lost 4 bases and the V segment lost 4 bases, leaving 1 base of the junction unmatched. Germline assignment: CDR1 SGHTA and CDR2 FQGNSA. The CDR3 reads CASSWGQGTEAFF. The CDR3 DNA sequence: TGTGCCAGCAGCTGGGGACAGGGCACTGAAGCTTTCTTT.

The rearrangement links TRBV13 to TRBJ2-7, with 7 positions matching TRBD1. The germline CDR1 and CDR2 sequences are PRHDT and FYEKMQ (reference sequence). J was trimmed by 1 base and V by 4 bases; bases with no gene match: 13. The length of the CDR3 is 17 residues. CDR3 DNA sequence: TGTGCCAGCAGCTCGTTTACTTCCGGGACAGAATCCTACGAGCAGTACTTC. Protein product: CASSSFTSGTESYEQYF. Using reference TRBV13 and TRBJ2-7 for the parts outside the CDR3, the full variable domain is AAGVIQSPRHLIKEKRETATLKCYPIPRHDTVYWYQQGPGQDPQFLISFYEKMQSDKGSIPDRFSAQQFSDYHSELNMSSLELGDSALYFCASSSFTSGTESYEQYFGPGTRLTVT.

The rearrangement links TRBV28 to TRBJ2-2, with D tentatively TRBD1 or TRBD2 (6 bases each). CDR1 is MDHEN and CDR2 is SYDVKM in the germline V gene. CDR3 length: 15 residues. Deletions cut 6 bases from V and 4 bases from J, with 15 bases between. The CDR3 reads CASRVGGGGTGELFF. The CDR3 DNA is TGTGCCAGCAGGGTCGGGGGCGGTGGCACCGGGGAGCTGTTTTTT.

The chain has TRBV5-1 and TRBJ2-7, with D tentatively TRBD2 (5 bases). CDR1 and CDR2 from the germline V gene are SGHRS and YFSETQ. V was shortened by 6 bases and J by 4 bases, with 8 bases between the two germline ends. CDR3 length: 11 residues. CDR3 in DNA: TGCGCCAGCAAGGGAGAGTACGAGCAGTACTTC. Translating it yields CASKGEYEQYF.

The CDR3 region is CASSSRPSQPQHF. As DNA, the CDR3 is TGTGCCAGTAGTTCACGGCCCAGCCAGCCCCAGCATTTT. The chain joins TRBV19 to TRBJ1-5, with no clear D. CDR1 is LNHDA, CDR2 SQIVND, per germline (reference sequence). The CDR3 contains 13 residues. V lost 5 bases, J lost 7 bases, and 12 bases lay in between.

The rearrangement uses TRBV5-1 and TRBJ1-4, with no clear D. Trimming took 4 bases from V and 2 from J, leaving 6 bases between them. The CDR3 extends over 13 amino acids. Germline CDR1 SGHRS, CDR2 YFSETQ. In DNA, the CDR3 is TGCGCCAGCAGCCGTGCCACTAATGAAAAACTGTTTTTT. Protein product: CASSRATNEKLFF.

J is TRBJ1-2 and V is TRBV18; no clear D gene. The CDR3 runs to 16 residues. Trimming left V 0 bases short and J 2 bases short, with 13 bases between. Germline assignment: CDR1 KGHSH and CDR2 LQKENI. The CDR3 sequence is CASSPPPGRMNYGYTF. As DNA, the CDR3 is TGTGCCAGCTCACCACCGCCGGGAAGAATGAACTATGGCTACACCTTC.

This clone was detected only a few times. CDR3 bases: TGTGCCAGCAGTACGAACAGGGAGGGGTACTTC. Translation: CASSTNREGYF. This chain uses TRBV28 with TRBJ2-7, with TRBD2 as a possible D gene (7 bases). The germline V gene encodes CDR1 MDHEN and CDR2 SYDVKM. The V end lost 5 bases, the J end lost 12 bases, and 14 bases lay between the germline ends. This CDR3 has 11 amino acids.

The chain links TRBV4-2 to TRBJ2-3, with no clear D. The germline CDR1 and CDR2 sequences are LGHNA and YNFKEQ. This CDR3 spans 13 amino acids. Trimming took off 0 bases at V and 5 bases at J, with 6 bases between the two ends. The CDR3 DNA sequence: TGTGCCAGCAGCCAAGAGTTTAGAGATACGCAGTATTTT. It translates to CASSQEFRDTQYF.

The chain recombines TRBV5-1 with TRBJ1-4; tentatively, D is TRBD1 (6 bases). CDR1 is SGHRS, CDR2 YFSETQ, per germline. The CDR3 has 14 residues. Trimming removed 0 bases from V and 6 bases from J, with 9 bases in between. The CDR3 coding sequence is TGCGCCAGCAGCTTGGTAGGGGGTGATGAAAAACTGTTTTTT. The encoded protein is CASSLVGGDEKLFF.

The V call is TRBV5-5, the J call TRBJ2-7, with TRBD1 as a possible D gene (6 bases). Germline-derived CDR1 and CDR2 are SGHKS and YYEKEE (reference sequence). The CDR3 sequence is 15 residues long. Trimming took off 4 bases at V and 4 bases at J, with 18 bases between the two ends. CDR3 residues: CASSVGPGTQYEQYF. DNA of the CDR3: TGTGCCAGCAGCGTTGGGCCCGGGACACAGTACGAGCAGTACTTC.